The sequence of this T cell receptor (beta chain) was determined in a study of response to subunit inactivated influenza vaccine. TCRdb reprocessed the RT-PCR reads via MiXCR and lists one record per CDR3 protein. The sample lists 700,000 to 800,000 distinct CDR3 sequences; about a fifth were seen once. The study, taken as a whole, reports: The authors suggested that few new T cells are recruited per seasonal influenza vaccination.

V was cut by 2 bases and J by 4 bases, with 16 bases left in between. Germline V gene data show CDR1 as ENHRY and CDR2 as SYGVKD. The length of the CDR3 is 16 residues. To note about this clonotype: Its target is unknown.

The sample here was PBMCs from blood, taken roughly 5 days after vaccination. This TCR was recovered from a man in his fifties or sixties who received an inactivated influenza vaccine. The chain employs TRBV10-3 and TRBJ2-3; tentatively, D is TRBD1 (6 bases). CDR3 in DNA: TGTGCCATCAGTGAGGGGATGAGGAAGGGGGCAGATACGCAGTATTTT. Its translation: CAISEGMRKGADTQYF.